A single T cell receptor beta chain is shown here with its context. Its specific antigen is unknown. The sample holds no much larger clone one base away, and base qualities are not on file. TCRbeta CDR3 regions were amplified from genomic DNA using the immunoSEQ Assay, a bias-controlled multiplex PCR. As for how the authors treated the data: The number of nucleated cells in each sample was estimated by amplification of reference gene primers within the assay. Sequence reads were collapsed and filtered to measure the absolute abundance of every unique TCRbeta CDR3 rearrangement. For each sample, productive Simpson clonality was calculated as the square root of Simpson's diversity index across productive rearrangements. In its TCRdb copy, this immuneACCESS table keeps in-frame sequences only and misses some clones. Where compared with another copy, unresolved V genes explain less than half of these, and the others have no known cause. V and J calls and clone size are given by that table; D and trimming were obtained from the DNA. This sample has about 110,000 clones in its table, and around 83% of those were observed once. The top ten hold under 8% of the sample.

The germline V gene sets CDR1 to MNHEY and CDR2 to SVGAGI. Here V drops 5 bases and J drops 3 bases, and the junction holds 6 bases not matched to any gene. Including the terminal cysteine and phenylalanine, the CDR3 comprises 14 residues. The only DNA kept is the CDR3, 42 bases in frame from the first base. This record comes from a study of blood T cell repertoires in COVID-19 (dated by TCRdb to about 2020). The study in broad terms: Samples from collaborators originated in the United States, Italy and Spain and spanned both the acute and convalescent phases of COVID-19. The material from the prospective study consisted of cDNA or gDNA derived from T cells, B-cell-depleted T cells, or PBMCs. The dataset comprised deeply sampled blood TCRbeta repertoires from subjects exposed to, actively infected with, or recovered from COVID-19. The repertoires were released in a freely available public database meant as a resource for research on the immune response to SARS-CoV-2. The samples were drawn from the first 160 participants of the ongoing ImmuneRACE study and from under 1,500 subjects provided by 6 global collaborators. Nearly every sample came with metadata listing a de-identified subject ID, COVID-19 status, age in years and sex. HLA class I and class II types, where available, came from metadata supplied by the sample provider rather than from assay-based typing.

General findings and caveats noted by the study authors: Clinical and demographic metadata were provided uncurated, with the amount varying by source and participant.

Each collaborating institution followed its own protocols to collect whole blood in K2EDTA tubes. Collaborator samples were shipped for TCRbeta analysis as frozen whole blood, isolated PBMCs, or DNA extracted from either sample type. The TCR comes from a man aged 70 or older with acute or convalescent COVID-19. The chain employs TRBV6-5 and TRBJ1-1, with 7 bases in between that match TRBD1. Sequencing was done on a sample of peripheral blood. The nucleotides are TGTGCCAGCAGTCCCCCGGGACAGTACACTGAAGCTTTCTTT. Translated, this gives CASSPPGQYTEAFF.